This TCR beta chain was identified during a study of shared clonotypes between healthy human individuals. Only in-frame clones appear in the TCRdb table, and some are missing; sequencing was by immunoSEQ multiplex PCR. The sample contains around 1.9 million clones, approximately 94% of which appear only once. Naive CD8 cells, CD45RO-negative and positively selected for CCR7, excluded terminally differentiated effector memory CD45RA+ cells. Germline-derived CDR1 and CDR2 are SGDLS and YYNGEE. Unmatched junction bases numbered 5, after V lost 0 bases and J lost 6 bases. The CDR3 is 15 amino acids. This chain uses TRBV9 with TRBJ1-4; 7 bases align to TRBD1. The origin of this receptor is a man between 18 and 35 years old in good health. Some clones in this sample may be carry-over from other donors' samples. Sequencing was carried out using naive CD8+ T cells from PBMCs. CDR3 sequence: CASSVEEGADEKLFF. The DNA of the CDR3 is TGTGCCAGCAGCGTAGAAGAGGGGGCTGATGAAAAACTGTTTTTT. Combining the CDR3 with reference TRBV9 and TRBJ1-4 gives the whole variable domain DSGVTQTPKHLITATGQRVTLRCSPRSGDLSVYWYQQSLDQGLQFLIQYYNGEERAKGNILERFSAQQFPDLHSELNLSSLELGDSALYFCASSVEEGADEKLFFGSGTQLSVL.